The T cell receptor (beta chain) under discussion was sequenced for a study of human T cells and chemical hapten exposure. This clonotype was seen a few times. TCRdb used MiXCR to reprocess the RACE reads, holding one entry per CDR3 protein. The sample has a few hundred thousand distinct CDR3 sequences, about 5.4% seen once. Germline V CDR1 and CDR2: SGHVS, FQNEAQ. The CDR3 consists of 19 residues. Trimming took 3 bases from V and 0 from J; bases not matched to a gene: 13. The sample's time point: pre-sensitization, week 0. Sample treatment: therapeutic diphenylcyclopropenone sensitization with weekly scalp DPC.

This TCR was sampled from a woman aged 18-35 years with alopecia areata. Some clones in this sample may be carry-over from other donors' samples. This material consisted of whole blood, taken in connection with sensitization to the hapten diphenylcyclopropenone (DPC). The gene calls are TRBV7-8 and TRBJ2-2, with 7 bases lining up with TRBD2. Here the CDR3 reads CASSFPSGTAIPNTGELFF. The DNA for the CDR3 is TGTGCCAGCAGCTTTCCAAGCGGGACGGCAATCCCGAACACCGGGGAGCTGTTTTTT.